Shown below are 8 T cell receptor beta chains from a single sample sequenced in a study of blood T cell repertoires in COVID-19. Profiling relied on immunoSEQ multiplex PCR, and the TCRdb table lists in-frame clones only, not all of them. There are about 270,000 clones in the sample; 86% occur only once, and about 8.6% lies in the top ten. The sequenced sample was peripheral blood. These receptors originate from a man between 35 and 55 years old with active or convalescent COVID-19.

This chain links TRBV24-1 with TRBJ1-2; perhaps TRBD1 as D (5 bases). Germline assignment: CDR1 KGHDR and CDR2 SFDVKD. The CDR3 contains 13 residues. V lost 4 bases to trimming and J lost 8 bases, with 13 bases between them. The CDR3 protein is CATSEQGFRGYTF. CDR3 coding DNA: TGTGCCACCAGTGAGCAGGGCTTTCGGGGCTACACCTTC.

Concerning this clone: This CDR3 is also generated by other DNA sequences in the sample. V gene TRBV19 combines with J gene TRBJ1-1; 9 bases are shared with TRBD1. This CDR3 comprises 13 residues. Per the germline V gene, CDR1 is LNHDA and CDR2 is SQIVND (reference sequence). V trimming: 6 bases; J trimming: 3 bases; junction bases outside the gene matches: 2. CDR3 sequence: CASRDRGYTEAFF. CDR3 sequence (DNA): TGTGCCAGTAGGGACAGGGGTTACACTGAAGCTTTCTTT.

The J gene is TRBJ1-1, the V gene TRBV12-3 or TRBV12-4; D remains ambiguous. Trimming removed 5 bases at V and 1 base at J, with 8 bases between. The CDR3 runs 13 residues. The CDR3 sequence is CASSRLGNTEAFF. The CDR3 DNA sequence: TGTGCCAGCAGTCGCCTAGGGAACACTGAAGCTTTCTTT.

The rearrangement joins TRBV19 to TRBJ2-3, with D tentatively TRBD2 (5 bases). This CDR3 comprises 16 residues. V shed 7 bases and J shed 7 bases, with 24 bases lying between them. The germline V gene has CDR1 LNHDA and CDR2 SQIVND (reference sequence). The CDR3 reads CASTTSLSGARNTQYF. The CDR3 coding sequence is TGTGCCAGTACCACCTCACTGAGCGGTGCTAGGAATACGCAGTATTTT.

CDR3 in amino acids: CASSPYVGEYEQYF. The CDR3 DNA follows: TGTGCCAGCAGCCCGTACGTAGGGGAATACGAGCAGTACTTC. This chain joins TRBV9 and TRBJ2-7; tentatively, D is TRBD1 (5 bases). CDR1 is SGDLS, CDR2 YYNGEE, per germline. Between the trimmed V and J ends, which lost 4 bases and 4 bases, there was a span of 15 bases. The CDR3 spans 14 residues.

The chain has TRBV11-2 and TRBJ2-5; 8 nucleotides align to TRBD1. Losses at the gene ends were 3 bases for V and 3 bases for J; bases not matched to a gene: 3. CDR1 is SGHAT, CDR2 FQNNGV, per germline. The CDR3 covers 14 residues. This CDR3 reads CASSFTGGEETQYF. CDR3 nucleotides: TGTGCCAGCAGCTTTACAGGGGGAGAAGAGACCCAGTACTTC.

This chain joins TRBV6-1 and TRBJ2-7; no clear D. V dropped 3 bases and J dropped 7 bases, with 10 bases sitting between them. CDR1 MNHNS and CDR2 SASEGT come from the germline V gene. The CDR3 has 12 amino acids. The CDR3 nucleotides read TGTGCCAGCAGTGAGCAGGTAGGAGAGCAGTACTTC. Amino acids: CASSEQVGEQYF.

The rearrangement links TRBV27 to TRBJ2-7; TRBD1 agrees at 7 bases. Per germline, CDR1 MNHEY and CDR2 SMNVEV (reference sequence). With 4 bases clipped from V and 0 bases from J, the junction kept 6 bases outside the gene matches. This CDR3 has 15 amino acids. For the CDR3, the DNA is TGTGCCAGCAGTTCTCAGGCAGGGGGCTCCTACGAGCAGTACTTC. Amino acids: CASSSQAGGSYEQYF.